The sample holds a few counts of the clone carrying this T cell receptor (beta chain). This entry comes from a study of quantifying T cell responses using KT2 cells. Across the study: Reverse transcription used primers in the TCR alpha and beta constant regions.

A single-stranded UMI oligo with SP2 sequence was ligated to cDNA 3' ends. The first PCR ran roughly 4 cycles with an equimolar RC1.1 and RC1.2 beta primer mix. TCRdb itself ran the UMI-ligation and nested PCR reads through MiXCR, one entry per CDR3 protein. The repertoire holds 60,000 or so distinct CDR3 sequences, with 10% to 15% as singletons. Germline V gives CDR1 DFQATT, CDR2 SNEGSKA (reference sequence). Trimming removed 1 base at V and 2 bases at J, with 17 bases between. The CDR3 extends over 16 amino acids. This rearrangement joins TRBV20-1 to TRBJ1-2; the D gene is possibly TRBD1 (5 bases). The source is a human donor. Sequencing was performed on PBMCs spiked with cells of the T cell clone KT2. The CDR3 here is CSARGGRQVINYGYTF. The CDR3 coding sequence is TGCAGTGCTAGAGGGGGGAGGCAGGTCATAAACTATGGCTACACCTTC.